The entry below describes one TCR beta chain. Only one count was recorded for this clone. Its antigen specificity is not known. No much larger clonotype is one base removed from it; base qualities were not supplied. The data stem from a study of T cell therapy after organ transplantation (dated by TCRdb to 2018 to 2020). The study in broad terms: The therapy products consisted of autologous CMV-specific T cells grown in vitro for around two weeks using a peptide pool of 30 HLA class I and II CMV epitopes. Of the ten or so patients, eight were classified as clinical responders and two as nonresponders. The median number of CMV-specific T cells given to patients was 1.92 x 10^8, delivered over 2 to 6 intravenous infusions. Patients were given up to 6 doses of T cells at 2-week intervals and were followed for 25 to 30 weeks after finishing therapy. The study was a follow-up TRBV repertoire analysis of an open-label phase I trial of autologous CMV-specific adoptive T cell therapy in solid-organ transplant recipients. Blood samples for the short-term post-therapy time point were taken 4 to 8 weeks after therapy ended. Only about 85% of the 10 patients had long-term post-therapy samples available. General conclusions and limits of the study: Few detected expansions in nonresponders may reflect reduced sample coverage from poor CD8+ T cell yield. Because the cohort was small, confounders such as concurrent antirejection and antiviral medications could not be assessed. Fold change in CD8 clonality after therapy inversely correlated with pretherapy clonality, suggesting less biased repertoires were more receptive to remodeling. Before therapy, nonresponders had marked clonal expansions, and their repertoires changed minimally after therapy. Reconstitution after therapy appeared to involve both transferred clonotypes and endogenous clonotypes that were not detected in the therapy products.

Sample time point, as interpreted from the label and publication: 4-8 weeks after completion of therapy. Solid-organ transplant recipients with drug-resistant/recurrent cytomegalovirus were included as patients. Around eleven of the trial participants were picked for repertoire analysis depending on whether post-therapy peripheral blood mononuclear cells were available. Viable CD3+CD8+CD4- lymphocytes were sorted from PBMCs on a BD FACSAria III. The Qiagen DNeasy Kit was used to extract genomic DNA from sorted cells. TRB CDR3 regions were amplified from genomic DNA with the immunoSEQ two-step, bias-controlled multiplex PCR assay. Sequencing of CDR3 libraries was carried out on an Illumina NextSeq 500. As for the authors' bioinformatics: The immunoSEQ Analyzer platform handled the initial alignment and bioinformatics, which included bias normalization against synthetic CDR3 analogs. V, D and J gene annotation followed the IMGT database definitions. Additional TRBV analyses were carried out with default settings in VDJtools version 1.1.10 and the R package tcR version 2.2.1.11. GLIPH analysis was done using default settings in version 1.0. Significant clonotype frequency changes were tested by 2-sided binomial test with Benjamini-Hochberg correction (alpha = 0.01) in CDR3 sequences with at least 5 reads. Here the immuneACCESS table is served through TCRdb, limited to in-frame sequences with V and J called. Missing clones are a known gap in these copies; in checked studies unresolved V genes cover under half, and the rest lacks a known reason. Clone size and V and J calls were adopted from that table, with D and trimming inferred from the DNA. This sample gives approximately 20,000 clones in total; roughly four fifths of them show up just once. Clones ranked in the top ten supply about a tenth of the sample.

The material was CD8+ T cells from blood, obtained after autologous CMV-specific T cell therapy. The sequence was obtained from a human patient who had received a solid organ transplant and had CMV disease. In transplant recipients, some T cells may be of donor rather than host origin.

The CDR3 reads as follows: CASSIGGGTYEQYF. The DNA sequence is as follows: TGCGCCAGCAGTATTGGCGGGGGTACCTACGAGCAGTACTTC. The sequence is built from TRBV5-1 and TRBJ2-7; a stretch of 7 junction bases matches TRBD2. For this chain, trimming is 5 bases at the V end and 2 bases at the J end, and the number of junction bases without a gene match is 7. Inclusive of the bounding cysteine and phenylalanine, the CDR3 is 14 residues long. CDR3 DNA only is kept here, 42 bases in frame from base 1. CDR1 and CDR2 were assigned from the germline V gene as SGHRS and YFSETQ. Joined to the reference TRBV5-1 and TRBJ2-7 proteins, this CDR3 gives the full variable domain: KAGVTQTPRYLIKTRGQQVTLSCSPISGHRSVSWYQQTPGQGLQFLFEYFSETQRNKGNFPGRFSGRQFSNSRSEMNVSTLELGDSALYLCASSIGGGTYEQYFGPGTRLTVT.